The clone carrying this TCR beta chain was detected a few times. The source of the sample is a study of patients and donors after allogeneic stem cell transplantation. CDR1 is SGHAT, CDR2 FQNNGV, per germline. The junction had 9 bases not matched to a gene; V was cut back by 1 base and J by 2 bases. This CDR3 region has 18 residues. One entry per CDR3 protein, called by TCRdb with MiXCR from the RT-PCR reads. The sample records hundreds of thousands of distinct CDR3 sequences, roughly 17% being singletons. The V gene is TRBV11-2, the J gene TRBJ2-2; 8 bases match TRBD2. The sequence derives from a human donor who was either an allogeneic HSCT recipient or a stem cell or donor lymphocyte infusion donor (not recorded which). It is not recorded whose cells these are; they may come from a transplant donor. Sequencing was carried out using blood, either unsorted or a sorted T cell fraction (not recorded which). In nucleotides, the CDR3 is TGTGCCAGCAGCTTAGTACAGCGGGGGCCCTATAACACCGGGGAGCTGTTTTTT. Amino acids: CASSLVQRGPYNTGELFF. Full variable domain (remainder filled in from reference TRBV11-2 and TRBJ2-2): EAGVAQSPRYKIIEKRQSVAFWCNPISGHATLYWYQQILGQGPKLLIQFQNNGVVDDSQLPKDRFSAERLKGVDSTLKIQPAKLEDSAVYLCASSLVQRGPYNTGELFFGEGSRLTVL.